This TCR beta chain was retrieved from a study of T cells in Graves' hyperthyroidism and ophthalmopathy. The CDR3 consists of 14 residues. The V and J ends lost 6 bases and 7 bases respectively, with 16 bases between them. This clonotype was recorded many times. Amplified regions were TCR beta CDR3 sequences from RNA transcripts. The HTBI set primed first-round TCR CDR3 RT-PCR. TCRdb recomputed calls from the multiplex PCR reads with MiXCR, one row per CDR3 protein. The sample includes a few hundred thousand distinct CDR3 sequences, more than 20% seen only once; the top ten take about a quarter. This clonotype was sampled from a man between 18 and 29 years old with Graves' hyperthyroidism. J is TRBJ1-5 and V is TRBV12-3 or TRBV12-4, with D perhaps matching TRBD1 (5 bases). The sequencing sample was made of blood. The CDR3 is CASRSGGIQQPQHF. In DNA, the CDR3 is TGTGCCAGCAGGAGCGGGGGGATCCAGCAGCCCCAGCATTTT.